One and the same sample provided the 8 T cell receptor beta chains below, sequenced in a study of T cells in Graves' hyperthyroidism and ophthalmopathy (dated by TCRdb to between 2018 and 2021). Library generation was performed with multiplex PCR. Sequencing was carried out with an Illumina HiSeq 2000. The TCR beta CDR3 regions were amplified from the RNA transcripts. The TCR CDR3 was subjected to a first round of RT-PCR using the HTBI primer set and the Qiagen OneStep RT-PCR kit. TCRdb took the public reads, trimmed them with fastp at Q25, ran MiXCR for clone calling and kept in-frame beta chains. Each record represents a unique CDR3 protein, reported with the most common genes and DNA among its rows. Counted in this sample were under 350,000 distinct CDR3 sequences; roughly 15% of them appeared once. The ten largest account for 6.5% to 10% of the sample. Sample: blood. The receptors here all came from a woman between 40 and 55 years old with Graves' hyperthyroidism.

In this sample, this clonotype turned up many times. The chain recombines TRBV6-1 with TRBJ2-7; weak D call: TRBD2 (5 bases). The germline V gene encodes CDR1 MNHNS and CDR2 SASEGT. CDR3 length equals 13 residues. V was pared by 6 bases and J by 7 bases, with 16 bases between. CDR3 in amino acids: CASRRGPGLEQYF. The CDR3, as DNA: TGTGCCAGCAGGCGCGGGCCTGGGTTAGAGCAGTACTTC.

This clonotype was picked up many times. This chain joins TRBV9 and TRBJ1-5; 11 bases line up with TRBD1. V was pared by 4 bases and J by 6 bases, with 6 bases of the junction left unmatched. This CDR3 has 15 residues. CDR1 is SGDLS and CDR2 is YYNGEE in the germline V gene. Here the CDR3 reads CASSKGTGGSQPQHF. In nucleotides, the CDR3 is TGTGCCAGCAGCAAAGGGACAGGGGGGAGTCAGCCCCAGCATTTT.

This clonotype was seen many times. This chain links TRBV7-8 with TRBJ1-5; TRBD1 might be the D (5 bases). V gave up 1 base and J gave up 0 bases, with 7 bases separating them. The V gene's germline CDR1 is SGHVS and CDR2 FQNEAQ. The CDR3 length is 15 residues. In nucleotides, the CDR3 is TGTGCCAGCAGCTTAGAGGACATTAGCAATCAGCCCCAGCATTTT. Its translation: CASSLEDISNQPQHF.

This clonotype has a count of ten or more. The rearrangement links TRBV2 to TRBJ2-1; 16 nucleotides line up with TRBD2. V shed 6 bases and J 0 bases; nucleotides not matched to a gene: 5. The CDR3 is made up of 18 amino acids. Germline-derived CDR1 and CDR2 are SNHLY and FYNNEI. Here the CDR3 DNA reads TGTGCCAGCAGACCGGGACTAGCGGGAGGGAGCTCCTACAATGAGCAGTTCTTC. Translating it yields CASRPGLAGGSSYNEQFF.

This clonotype was seen at least ten times. CDR3 residues: CASSFGHEDSYEQYF. The CDR3 DNA follows: TGTGCCAGCAGCTTCGGACACGAAGACTCCTACGAGCAGTACTTC. The genes are TRBV7-8 and TRBJ2-7; maybe TRBD1 (5 bases). The ends were cut back, 3 bases at V and 0 bases at J, with 12 bases in the middle. The germline gives CDR1 SGHVS, CDR2 FQNEAQ. This CDR3 comprises 15 residues.

The chain combines TRBV27 with TRBJ2-1, with 8 bases aligning to TRBD2. The CDR3 covers 16 residues. V shed 3 bases, J shed 9 bases, and the junction held 13 bases outside the gene matches. Germline CDR1 reads MNHEY; CDR2 reads SMNVEV (reference sequence). The CDR3 sequence: CASSFIAIGTSGEQFF. As DNA, the CDR3 is TGTGCCAGCAGTTTTATCGCGATAGGAACTAGCGGTGAGCAGTTCTTC.

The gene calls are TRBV28 and TRBJ2-3, with D uncertain. Trimming shortened V by 1 base and J by 6 bases, and 11 bases separated the two germline ends. Per germline, CDR1 MDHEN and CDR2 SYDVKM. CDR3 length: 14 amino acids. DNA for the CDR3: TGTGCCAGCAGTTTATTGAGATCGAAGGATACGCAGTATTTT. Its translation is CASSLLRSKDTQYF.

The sample holds a few counts of this clonotype. The rearrangement joins TRBV7-9 to TRBJ2-1; the D is unclear. The germline V and J ends were trimmed by 3 bases and 8 bases, with 17 bases remaining between them. From germline, CDR1 is SEHNR and CDR2 FQNEAQ (reference sequence). This CDR3 contains 15 residues. Written as DNA, the CDR3 is TGTGCCAGCAGCTTTGGCCGATTTCTATACGATGAGCAGTTCTTC. Its protein is CASSFGRFLYDEQFF.